These T cell receptor beta chains were read from a single sample in a study of cytomegalovirus exposure and HLA in healthy donors. Produced via immunoSEQ multiplex PCR; TCRdb's table is partial and in-frame only. This listing includes 150,000 or so clones. The sequenced sample consisted of PBMCs. These TCRs come from a woman aged 45 to 65 in good health and CMV-seronegative. Each CDR3 is given with its conserved first and last residue. The D gene is left open where the match is weak.

j_call: TRBJ2-3; d_call: TRBD2; v_call: TRBV30; cdr3_aa: CAWSRGLAGGPDTQYF; cdr3_nt: TGTGCCTGGAGTAGAGGACTAGCGGGGGGACCAGATACGCAGTATTTT
j_call: TRBJ2-7; d_call: NA; v_call: TRBV27; cdr3_aa: CASSLTPRGSEYEQYF; cdr3_nt: TGTGCCAGCAGTTTAACCCCCCGGGGGAGTGAGTACGAGCAGTACTTC
j_call: TRBJ1-6; d_call: NA; v_call: TRBV7-8; cdr3_aa: CASSLHLPGGNSPLHF; cdr3_nt: TGTGCCAGCAGCTTACATCTACCGGGAGGCAATTCACCCCTCCACTTT
j_call: TRBJ2-2; d_call: TRBD2; v_call: TRBV4-1; cdr3_aa: CASSLGTSIGGELFF; cdr3_nt: TGCGCCAGCAGCCTAGGGACTAGCATCGGCGGGGAGCTGTTTTTT
j_call: TRBJ2-7; d_call: NA; v_call: TRBV29-1; cdr3_aa: CSVEEASYEQYF; cdr3_nt: TGCAGCGTTGAAGAGGCCAGCTACGAGCAGTACTTC
j_call: TRBJ2-3; d_call: TRBD2; v_call: TRBV6-5; cdr3_aa: CASSYAAGVPDTQYF; cdr3_nt: TGTGCCAGCAGTTACGCAGCGGGAGTACCAGATACGCAGTATTTT
j_call: TRBJ2-3; d_call: NA; v_call: TRBV18; cdr3_aa: CASSPSTSTDTQYF; cdr3_nt: TGTGCCAGCTCACCCTCGACTAGCACAGATACGCAGTATTTT
j_call: TRBJ1-4; d_call: NA; v_call: TRBV30; cdr3_aa: CAWSVSEKLFF; cdr3_nt: TGTGCCTGGAGTGTAAGCGAAAAACTGTTTTTT
j_call: TRBJ1-5; d_call: NA; v_call: TRBV28; cdr3_aa: CASYHHGVRQPQHF; cdr3_nt: TGTGCCAGTTACCACCACGGGGTACGACAGCCCCAGCATTTT
j_call: TRBJ2-4; d_call: NA; v_call: TRBV30; cdr3_aa: CAWSPEGSKNIQYF; cdr3_nt: TGTGCCTGGAGTCCCGAGGGCTCCAAAAACATTCAGTACTTC
j_call: TRBJ2-1; d_call: TRBD2; v_call: TRBV5-1; cdr3_aa: CASSFIAGGIYNEQFF; cdr3_nt: TGCGCCAGCAGCTTCATAGCGGGGGGGATCTACAATGAGCAGTTCTTC
j_call: TRBJ2-7; d_call: NA; v_call: TRBV6-5; cdr3_aa: CASSYSGGTLVEQYF; cdr3_nt: TGTGCCAGCAGTTACTCTGGGGGGACCCTTGTCGAGCAGTACTTC
j_call: TRBJ2-1; d_call: NA; v_call: TRBV19; cdr3_aa: CASSIEGQTEQFF; cdr3_nt: TGTGCCAGTAGTATAGAGGGGCAGACTGAGCAGTTCTTC
j_call: TRBJ1-1; d_call: NA; v_call: TRBV7-9; cdr3_aa: CASSLRRGVGTEAFF; cdr3_nt: TGTGCCAGCAGCTTAAGGAGGGGCGTCGGCACTGAAGCTTTCTTT
j_call: TRBJ1-1; d_call: NA; v_call: TRBV7-6; cdr3_aa: CASSLGRGNTEAFF; cdr3_nt: TGTGCCAGCAGCTTGGGCCGGGGGAACACTGAAGCTTTCTTT
j_call: TRBJ1-3; d_call: TRBD1; v_call: TRBV6-5; cdr3_aa: CASSLQGDSGNTIYF; cdr3_nt: TGTGCCAGCAGTCTACAGGGGGACTCTGGAAACACCATATATTTT
j_call: TRBJ2-6; d_call: TRBD1; v_call: TRBV25-1; cdr3_aa: CASSGPRGRVRANVLTF; cdr3_nt: TGTGCCAGCAGTGGTCCCAGGGGGCGCGTTAGGGCCAACGTCCTGACTTTC
j_call: TRBJ1-1; d_call: TRBD1; v_call: TRBV27; cdr3_aa: CASSLTGGWTEAFF; cdr3_nt: TGTGCCAGCAGTTTGACAGGGGGATGGACTGAAGCTTTCTTT
j_call: TRBJ2-3; d_call: NA; v_call: TRBV18; cdr3_aa: CASSSSPDFGTDTQYF; cdr3_nt: TGTGCCAGCTCAAGCTCCCCCGATTTCGGCACAGATACGCAGTATTTT
j_call: TRBJ2-7; d_call: TRBD1; v_call: TRBV7-9; cdr3_aa: CASSPGTGSYEQYF; cdr3_nt: TGTGCCAGCAGTCCCGGGACAGGCTCCTACGAGCAGTACTTC
j_call: TRBJ2-3; d_call: TRBD1; v_call: TRBV5-1; cdr3_aa: CASSLETGIDTQYF; cdr3_nt: TGCGCCAGCAGCTTGGAGACAGGGATAGATACGCAGTATTTT
j_call: TRBJ2-1; d_call: TRBD2; v_call: TRBV2; cdr3_aa: CASSGGGSYNEQFF; cdr3_nt: TGTGCCAGCAGTGGGGGGGGAAGTTACAATGAGCAGTTCTTC
j_call: TRBJ2-3; d_call: NA; v_call: TRBV11-2; cdr3_aa: CASSLGTWAAGDTQYF; cdr3_nt: TGTGCCAGCAGCTTAGGCACGTGGGCTGCAGGCGATACGCAGTATTTT
j_call: TRBJ1-5; d_call: TRBD1; v_call: TRBV7-2; cdr3_aa: CASSPHTGVQPQHF; cdr3_nt: TGTGCCAGCAGCCCACATACAGGGGTACAGCCCCAGCATTTT
j_call: TRBJ1-6; d_call: NA; v_call: TRBV9; cdr3_aa: CASSVDSSTPLHF; cdr3_nt: TGTGCCAGCAGCGTAGACAGTTCAACACCCCTCCACTTT
j_call: TRBJ1-1; d_call: NA; v_call: TRBV28; cdr3_aa: CASSLNGERNTEAFF; cdr3_nt: TGTGCCAGCAGTTTAAACGGGGAGAGGAACACTGAAGCTTTCTTT
j_call: TRBJ2-5; d_call: TRBD2; v_call: TRBV19; cdr3_aa: CASSSTSGGGSTGTQYF; cdr3_nt: TGTGCCAGTAGTAGTACTAGCGGGGGGGGATCTACAGGGACCCAGTACTTC
j_call: TRBJ1-1; d_call: NA; v_call: TRBV5-4; cdr3_aa: CASSLEGGRENTEAFF; cdr3_nt: TGTGCCAGCAGCTTGGAAGGGGGACGGGAAAACACTGAAGCTTTCTTT
j_call: TRBJ2-1; d_call: NA; v_call: TRBV4-1; cdr3_aa: CASSPPRREFSEQFF; cdr3_nt: TGCGCCAGCAGCCCCCCACGAAGGGAGTTTAGTGAGCAGTTCTTC
j_call: TRBJ2-7; d_call: TRBD2; v_call: TRBV11-2; cdr3_aa: CASSFLGLAVVEQYF; cdr3_nt: TGTGCCAGCAGCTTCTTGGGACTAGCGGTTGTCGAGCAGTACTTC
j_call: TRBJ2-3; d_call: NA; v_call: TRBV6-6; cdr3_aa: CASSYFQVIVDTQYF; cdr3_nt: TGTGCCAGCAGTTACTTTCAAGTAATAGTTGATACGCAGTATTTT
j_call: TRBJ2-1; d_call: NA; v_call: TRBV7-9; cdr3_aa: CASSFPDYHNEQFF; cdr3_nt: TGTGCCAGCAGCTTCCCGGACTATCACAATGAGCAGTTCTTC
j_call: TRBJ1-1; d_call: NA; v_call: TRBV28; cdr3_aa: CASIPFRGGATEAFF; cdr3_nt: TGTGCCAGCATCCCTTTCAGGGGAGGGGCCACTGAAGCTTTCTTT
j_call: TRBJ1-1; d_call: TRBD1; v_call: TRBV5-1; cdr3_aa: CASSGQGRNTEAFF; cdr3_nt: TGCGCCAGCAGCGGACAGGGGAGGAACACTGAAGCTTTCTTT
j_call: TRBJ2-5; d_call: NA; v_call: TRBV6-1; cdr3_aa: CASGRTDFQETQYF; cdr3_nt: TGTGCCAGCGGACGGACAGATTTCCAAGAGACCCAGTACTTC
j_call: TRBJ1-2; d_call: NA; v_call: TRBV18; cdr3_aa: CASSPGGHTNYGYTF; cdr3_nt: TGTGCCAGCTCACCAGGTGGACATACGAACTATGGCTACACCTTC
j_call: TRBJ1-2; d_call: NA; v_call: TRBV30; cdr3_aa: CAWGGAIGYTF; cdr3_nt: TGTGCCTGGGGGGGGGCTATTGGCTACACCTTC
j_call: TRBJ2-7; d_call: NA; v_call: TRBV13; cdr3_aa: CASSPGGADEQYF; cdr3_nt: TGTGCCAGCAGCCCCGGAGGGGCGGACGAGCAGTACTTC
j_call: TRBJ2-7; d_call: NA; v_call: TRBV7-9; cdr3_aa: CASSLTSEQYF; cdr3_nt: TGTGCCAGCAGCTTAACTAGCGAGCAGTACTTC
j_call: TRBJ1-1; d_call: NA; v_call: TRBV10-3; cdr3_aa: CAIRGGDYRTEAFF; cdr3_nt: TGTGCCATCAGGGGAGGGGACTATAGGACTGAAGCTTTCTTT
j_call: TRBJ2-1; d_call: TRBD2; v_call: TRBV27; cdr3_aa: CASSRRILAGRSYNEQFF; cdr3_nt: TGTGCCAGCAGTCGACGGATACTAGCGGGACGTTCCTACAATGAGCAGTTCTTC
j_call: TRBJ1-5; d_call: TRBD1; v_call: TRBV5-6; cdr3_aa: CASSLTGDQPQHF; cdr3_nt: TGTGCCAGCAGTTTAACAGGGGACCAGCCCCAGCATTTT
j_call: TRBJ2-7; d_call: NA; v_call: TRBV19; cdr3_aa: CASKFQRDSPGEYF; cdr3_nt: TGTGCCAGTAAATTTCAGCGGGATTCCCCAGGGGAGTACTTC
j_call: TRBJ1-2; d_call: NA; v_call: TRBV7-2; cdr3_aa: CASSFIPGVGYTF; cdr3_nt: TGTGCCAGCAGCTTTATCCCGGGGGTCGGCTACACCTTC
j_call: TRBJ2-3; d_call: NA; v_call: TRBV13; cdr3_aa: CASSLRAGSTDTQYF; cdr3_nt: TGTGCCAGCAGCTTACGGGCGGGGAGCACAGATACGCAGTATTTT
j_call: TRBJ2-3; d_call: TRBD1; v_call: TRBV5-1; cdr3_aa: CASSFLTGGSDTQYF; cdr3_nt: TGCGCCAGCAGCTTTCTGACAGGGGGATCAGATACGCAGTATTTT
j_call: TRBJ2-7; d_call: NA; v_call: TRBV28; cdr3_aa: CASSRMIEQSAEQYF; cdr3_nt: TGTGCCAGCAGTCGAATGATCGAACAGTCTGCCGAGCAGTACTTC
j_call: TRBJ2-3; d_call: NA; v_call: TRBV19; cdr3_aa: CASSPWTGAGELTDTQYF; cdr3_nt: TGTGCCAGTAGTCCTTGGACTGGAGCTGGAGAACTCACAGATACGCAGTATTTT
j_call: TRBJ1-2; d_call: TRBD1; v_call: TRBV29-1; cdr3_aa: CSLGTGPGYTF; cdr3_nt: TGCAGCCTCGGGACAGGGCCCGGCTACACCTTC
j_call: TRBJ2-1; d_call: NA; v_call: TRBV5-1; cdr3_aa: CASSWGDRNEQFF; cdr3_nt: TGCGCCAGCAGTTGGGGGGACAGAAATGAGCAGTTCTTC
j_call: TRBJ1-3; d_call: NA; v_call: TRBV5-1; cdr3_aa: CASTNGGQARTIYF; cdr3_nt: TGCGCCAGCACCAACGGAGGGCAGGCTAGGACCATATATTTT
j_call: TRBJ2-2; d_call: NA; v_call: TRBV5-8; cdr3_aa: CASSSRQVGYGELFF; cdr3_nt: TGTGCCAGCAGCTCTCGACAGGTCGGGTACGGGGAGCTGTTTTTT
j_call: TRBJ2-7; d_call: TRBD2; v_call: TRBV19; cdr3_aa: CASSNPSGGPPYEQYF; cdr3_nt: TGTGCCAGTAGTAATCCTAGCGGGGGGCCCCCTTACGAGCAGTACTTC
j_call: TRBJ2-7; d_call: TRBD2; v_call: TRBV7-3; cdr3_aa: CASSPSGSRPYEQYF; cdr3_nt: TGTGCCAGCAGCCCTAGCGGGAGTCGACCCTACGAGCAGTACTTC
j_call: TRBJ1-2; d_call: NA; v_call: TRBV5-1; cdr3_aa: CASSPGPGGGGYTF; cdr3_nt: TGCGCCAGCAGCCCAGGGCCGGGGGGAGGCGGCTACACCTTC
j_call: TRBJ1-4; d_call: NA; v_call: TRBV2; cdr3_aa: CASARQRANEKLFF; cdr3_nt: TGTGCCAGCGCCCGACAGCGGGCTAATGAAAAACTGTTTTTT
j_call: TRBJ2-7; d_call: NA; v_call: TRBV4-2; cdr3_aa: CASSQENRDSYEQYF; cdr3_nt: TGTGCCAGCAGCCAAGAGAACAGGGACTCCTACGAGCAGTACTTC
j_call: TRBJ2-7; d_call: NA; v_call: TRBV5-6; cdr3_aa: CASTTSRVGAPWEQYF; cdr3_nt: TGTGCCAGCACCACCTCCCGGGTGGGAGCTCCTTGGGAGCAGTACTTC
j_call: TRBJ2-7; d_call: TRBD2; v_call: TRBV28; cdr3_aa: CASSSFPTSAEQYF; cdr3_nt: TGTGCCAGCAGTTCATTCCCAACTAGCGCCGAGCAGTACTTC